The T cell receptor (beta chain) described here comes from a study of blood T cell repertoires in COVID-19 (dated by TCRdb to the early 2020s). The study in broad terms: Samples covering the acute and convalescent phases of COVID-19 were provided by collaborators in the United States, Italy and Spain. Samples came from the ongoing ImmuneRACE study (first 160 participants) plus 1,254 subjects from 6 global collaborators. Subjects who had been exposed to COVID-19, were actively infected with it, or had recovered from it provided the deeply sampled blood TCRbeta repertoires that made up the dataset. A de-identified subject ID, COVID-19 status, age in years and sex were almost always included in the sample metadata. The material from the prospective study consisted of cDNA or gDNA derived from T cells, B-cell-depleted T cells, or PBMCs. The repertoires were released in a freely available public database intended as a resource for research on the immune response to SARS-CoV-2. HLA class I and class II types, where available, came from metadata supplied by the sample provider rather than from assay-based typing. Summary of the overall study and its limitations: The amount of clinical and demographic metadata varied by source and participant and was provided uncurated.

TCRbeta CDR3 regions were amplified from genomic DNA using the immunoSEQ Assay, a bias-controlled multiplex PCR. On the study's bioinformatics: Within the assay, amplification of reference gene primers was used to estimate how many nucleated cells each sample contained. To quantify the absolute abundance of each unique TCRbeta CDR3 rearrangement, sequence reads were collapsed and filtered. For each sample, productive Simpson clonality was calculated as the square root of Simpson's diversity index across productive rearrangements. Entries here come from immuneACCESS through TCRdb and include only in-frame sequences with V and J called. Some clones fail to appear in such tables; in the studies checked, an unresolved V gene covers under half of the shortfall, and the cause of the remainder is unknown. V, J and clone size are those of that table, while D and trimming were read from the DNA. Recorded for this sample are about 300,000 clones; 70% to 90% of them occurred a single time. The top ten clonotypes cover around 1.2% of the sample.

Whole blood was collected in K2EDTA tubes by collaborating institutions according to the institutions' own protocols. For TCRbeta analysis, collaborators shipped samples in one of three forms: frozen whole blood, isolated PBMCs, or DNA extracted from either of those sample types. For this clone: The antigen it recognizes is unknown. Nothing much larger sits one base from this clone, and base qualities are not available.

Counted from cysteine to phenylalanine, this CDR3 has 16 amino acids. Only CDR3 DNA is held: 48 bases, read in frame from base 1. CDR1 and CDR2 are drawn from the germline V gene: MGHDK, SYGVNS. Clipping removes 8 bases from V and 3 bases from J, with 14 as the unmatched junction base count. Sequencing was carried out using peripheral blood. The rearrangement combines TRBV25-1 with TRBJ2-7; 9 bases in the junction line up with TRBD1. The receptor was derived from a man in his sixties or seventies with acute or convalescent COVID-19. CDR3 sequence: CASEPSPGQGYYEQYF. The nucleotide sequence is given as TGTGCCAGCGAGCCTTCCCCGGGACAGGGCTACTACGAGCAGTACTTC.